This entry describes one T cell receptor (beta chain). The data derive from a study of cytomegalovirus exposure and HLA in healthy donors. Across the whole study: For the approximately 430 genotyped donors, over 80% fell within the Caucasian-associated ancestry cluster.

The CDR3 sequence is 12 residues long. V was trimmed by 0 bases and J by 5 bases, leaving 4 bases between them. Germline values: CDR1 MDHEN, CDR2 SYDVKM. Both 60 Vbeta primers and 13 Jbeta primers went into the PCR. Here immunoSEQ multiplex PCR was the method, and the copy in TCRdb shows in-frame clones only, minus some. The sample shows approximately 100,000 clones, approximately 86% of them seen only once. The clonotype was recovered from a man aged 25-45 years in good health and CMV-seropositive. The chain links TRBV28 to TRBJ1-2; no reliable D call. What was sequenced was PBMCs. CDR3 region: CASSLWEYGYTF. As DNA, the CDR3 is TGTGCCAGCAGTTTATGGGAGTATGGCTACACCTTC.